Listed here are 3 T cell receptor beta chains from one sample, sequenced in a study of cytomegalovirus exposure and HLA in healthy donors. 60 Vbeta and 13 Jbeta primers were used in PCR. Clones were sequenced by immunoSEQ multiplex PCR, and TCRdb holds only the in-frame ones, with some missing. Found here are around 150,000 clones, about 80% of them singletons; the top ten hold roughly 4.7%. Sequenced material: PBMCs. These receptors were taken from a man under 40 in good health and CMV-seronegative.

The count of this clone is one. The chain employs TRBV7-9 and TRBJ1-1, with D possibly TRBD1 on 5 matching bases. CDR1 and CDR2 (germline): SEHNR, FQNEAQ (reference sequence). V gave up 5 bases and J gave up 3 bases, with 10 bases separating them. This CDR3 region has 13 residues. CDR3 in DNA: TGTGCCAGCAGCCTCGGGGGTCACACTGAAGCTTTCTTT. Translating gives CASSLGGHTEAFF.

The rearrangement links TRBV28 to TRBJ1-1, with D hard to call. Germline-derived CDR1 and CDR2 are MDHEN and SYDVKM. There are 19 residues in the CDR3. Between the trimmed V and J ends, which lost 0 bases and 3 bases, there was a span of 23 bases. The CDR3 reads CASSLWGRVSTISDTEAFF. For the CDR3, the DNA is TGTGCCAGCAGTTTATGGGGTAGAGTTTCCACTATCTCCGACACTGAAGCTTTCTTT.

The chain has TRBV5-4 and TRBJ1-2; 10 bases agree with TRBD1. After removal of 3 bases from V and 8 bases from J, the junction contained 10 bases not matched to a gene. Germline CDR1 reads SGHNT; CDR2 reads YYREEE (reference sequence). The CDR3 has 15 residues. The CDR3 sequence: CASSWGPGQGRGYTF. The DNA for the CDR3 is TGTGCCAGCAGCTGGGGGCCGGGACAGGGGAGAGGCTACACCTTC.